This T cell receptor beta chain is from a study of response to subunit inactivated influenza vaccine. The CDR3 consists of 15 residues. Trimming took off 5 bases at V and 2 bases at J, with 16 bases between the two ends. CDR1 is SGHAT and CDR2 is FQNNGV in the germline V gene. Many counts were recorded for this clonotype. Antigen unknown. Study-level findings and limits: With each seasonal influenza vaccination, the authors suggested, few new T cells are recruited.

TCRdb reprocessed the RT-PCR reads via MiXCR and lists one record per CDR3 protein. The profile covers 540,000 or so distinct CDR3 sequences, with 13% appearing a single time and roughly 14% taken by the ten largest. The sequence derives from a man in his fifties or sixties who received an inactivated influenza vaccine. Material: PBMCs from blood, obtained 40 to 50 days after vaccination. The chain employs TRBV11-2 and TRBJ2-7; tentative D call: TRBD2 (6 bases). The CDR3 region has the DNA TGTGCCAGCAGCCCGGGGTCGGCGGGGACCTACGAGCAGTACTTC. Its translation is CASSPGSAGTYEQYF.